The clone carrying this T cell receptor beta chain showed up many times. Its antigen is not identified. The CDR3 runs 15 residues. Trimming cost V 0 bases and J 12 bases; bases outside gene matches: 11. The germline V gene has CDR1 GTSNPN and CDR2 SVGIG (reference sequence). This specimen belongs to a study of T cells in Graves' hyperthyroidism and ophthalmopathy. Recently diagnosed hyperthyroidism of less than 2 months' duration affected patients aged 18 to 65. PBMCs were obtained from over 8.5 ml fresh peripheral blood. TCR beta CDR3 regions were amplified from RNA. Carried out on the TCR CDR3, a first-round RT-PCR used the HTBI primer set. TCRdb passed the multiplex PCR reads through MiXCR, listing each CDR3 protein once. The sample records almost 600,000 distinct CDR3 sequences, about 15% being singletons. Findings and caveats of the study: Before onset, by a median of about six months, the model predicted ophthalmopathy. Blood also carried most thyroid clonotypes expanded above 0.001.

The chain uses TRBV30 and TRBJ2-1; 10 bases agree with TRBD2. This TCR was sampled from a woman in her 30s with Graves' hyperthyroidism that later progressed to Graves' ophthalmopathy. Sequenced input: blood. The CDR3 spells CAWSVGLAVSLRQFF. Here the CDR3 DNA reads TGTGCCTGGAGTGTCGGACTAGCGGTCTCTTTGCGGCAGTTCTTC.